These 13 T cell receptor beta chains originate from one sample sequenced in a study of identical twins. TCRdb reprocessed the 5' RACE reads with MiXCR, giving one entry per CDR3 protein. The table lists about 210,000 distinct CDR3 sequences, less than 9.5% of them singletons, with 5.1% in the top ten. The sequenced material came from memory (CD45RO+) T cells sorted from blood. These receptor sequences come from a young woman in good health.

The CDR3 loop is CASSFNWDGYTF. The CDR3 DNA is TGCGCCAGCAGCTTTAATTGGGATGGCTACACCTTC. The genes are TRBV5-1 and TRBJ1-2; D ambiguous. Trimming removed 2 bases from V and 6 bases from J, with 8 bases in between. Germline V gene lookup returns CDR1 SGHRS and CDR2 YFSETQ. The length of the CDR3 is 12 residues.

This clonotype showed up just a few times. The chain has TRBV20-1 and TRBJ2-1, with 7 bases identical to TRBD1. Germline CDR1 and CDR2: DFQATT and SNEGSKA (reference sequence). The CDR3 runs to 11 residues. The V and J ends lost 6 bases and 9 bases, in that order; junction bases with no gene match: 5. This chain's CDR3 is CSARGLAEQFF. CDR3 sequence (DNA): TGCAGTGCCAGGGGGTTAGCTGAGCAGTTCTTC.

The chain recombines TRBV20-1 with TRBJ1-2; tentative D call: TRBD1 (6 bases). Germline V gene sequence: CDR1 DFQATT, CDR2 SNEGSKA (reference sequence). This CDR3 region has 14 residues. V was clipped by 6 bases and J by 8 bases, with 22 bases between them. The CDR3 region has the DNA TGCAGTGCCGCCCTAGTCGGGGGGCGTTACGGCTACACCTTC. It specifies CSAALVGGRYGYTF.

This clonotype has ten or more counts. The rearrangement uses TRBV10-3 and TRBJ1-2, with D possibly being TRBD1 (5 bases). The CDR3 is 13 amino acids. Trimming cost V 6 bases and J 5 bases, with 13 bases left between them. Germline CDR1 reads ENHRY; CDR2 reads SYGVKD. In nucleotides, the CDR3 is TGTGCCATCAGCCGTGACAGTAATTATGGCTACACCTTC. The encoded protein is CAISRDSNYGYTF.

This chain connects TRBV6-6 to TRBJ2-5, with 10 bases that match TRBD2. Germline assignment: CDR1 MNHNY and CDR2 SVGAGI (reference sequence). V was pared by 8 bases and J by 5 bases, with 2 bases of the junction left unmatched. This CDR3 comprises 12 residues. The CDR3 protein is CASQAGGETQYF. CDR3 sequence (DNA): TGTGCCAGCCAAGCGGGAGGGGAGACCCAGTACTTC.

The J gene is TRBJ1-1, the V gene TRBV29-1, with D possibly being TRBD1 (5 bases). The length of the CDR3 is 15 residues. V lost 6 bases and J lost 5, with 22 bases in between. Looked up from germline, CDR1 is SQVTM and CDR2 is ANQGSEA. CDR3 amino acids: CSVTDSSGGGTEAFF. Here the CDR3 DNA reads TGCAGCGTAACTGACAGTTCGGGTGGGGGGACTGAAGCTTTCTTT.

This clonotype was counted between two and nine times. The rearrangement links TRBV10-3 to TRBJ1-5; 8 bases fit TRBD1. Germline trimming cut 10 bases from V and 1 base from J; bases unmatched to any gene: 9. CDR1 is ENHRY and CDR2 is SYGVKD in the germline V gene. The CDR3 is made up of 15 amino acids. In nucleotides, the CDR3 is TGTGCCACCGCAGAGACAGGGGAGAGCAATCAGCCCCAGCATTTT. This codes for CATAETGESNQPQHF.

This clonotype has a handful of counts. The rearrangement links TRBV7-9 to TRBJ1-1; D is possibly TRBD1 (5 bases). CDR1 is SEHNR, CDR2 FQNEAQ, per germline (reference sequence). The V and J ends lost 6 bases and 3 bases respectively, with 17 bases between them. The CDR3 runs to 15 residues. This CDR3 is CASRPGRGTHTEAFF. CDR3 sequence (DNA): TGTGCCAGCAGACCCGGTCGGGGGACCCACACTGAAGCTTTCTTT.

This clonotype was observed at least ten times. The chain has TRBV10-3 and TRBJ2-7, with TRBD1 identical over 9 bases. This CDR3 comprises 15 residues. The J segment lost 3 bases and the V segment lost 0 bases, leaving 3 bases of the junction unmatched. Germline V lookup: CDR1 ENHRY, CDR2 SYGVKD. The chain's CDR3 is CAISESKGQGYEQYF. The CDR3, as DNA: TGTGCCATCAGTGAGTCGAAGGGACAGGGCTACGAGCAGTACTTC.

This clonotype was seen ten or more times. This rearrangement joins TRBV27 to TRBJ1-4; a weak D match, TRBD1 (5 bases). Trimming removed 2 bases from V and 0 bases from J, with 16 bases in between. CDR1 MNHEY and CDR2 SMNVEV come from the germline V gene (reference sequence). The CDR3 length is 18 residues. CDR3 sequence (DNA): TGTGCCAGCAGTTTACGGGGGGTAGCCCATTCAACTAATGAAAAACTGTTTTTT. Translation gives CASSLRGVAHSTNEKLFF.

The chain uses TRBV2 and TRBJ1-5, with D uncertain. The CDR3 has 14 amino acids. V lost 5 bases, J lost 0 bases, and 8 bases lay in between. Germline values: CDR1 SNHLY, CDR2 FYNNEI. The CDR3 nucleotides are TGTGCCAGCAGTTCCCCATATAGCAATCAGCCCCAGCATTTT. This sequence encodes CASSSPYSNQPQHF. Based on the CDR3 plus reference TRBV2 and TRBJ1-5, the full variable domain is EPEVTQTPSHQVTQMGQEVILRCVPISNHLYFYWYRQILGQKVEFLVSFYNNEISEKSEIFDDQFSVERPDGSNFTLKIRSTKLEDSAMYFCASSSPYSNQPQHFGDGTRLSIL.

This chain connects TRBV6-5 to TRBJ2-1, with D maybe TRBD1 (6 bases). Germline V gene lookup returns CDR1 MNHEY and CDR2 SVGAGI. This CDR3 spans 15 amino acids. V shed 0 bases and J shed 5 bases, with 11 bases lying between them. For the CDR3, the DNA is TGTGCCAGCAGTTACTCCTGGGGGCGAGACAATGAGCAGTTCTTC. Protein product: CASSYSWGRDNEQFF.

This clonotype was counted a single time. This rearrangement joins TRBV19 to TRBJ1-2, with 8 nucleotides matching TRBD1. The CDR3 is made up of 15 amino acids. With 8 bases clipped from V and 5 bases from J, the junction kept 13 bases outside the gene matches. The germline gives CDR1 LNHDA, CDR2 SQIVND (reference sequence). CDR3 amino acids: CASRQGRPSEYGYTF. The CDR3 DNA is TGTGCCAGTCGACAGGGGCGACCCTCGGAATATGGCTACACCTTC.